The sequence of this T cell receptor (beta chain) was determined in a study of T cell responses to AZD1222 COVID-19 vaccine. To note about this clone: The antigen is unknown.

Study findings and constraints: Every sample of the repertoires postdated the peak T cell response. The sample set comprised mostly white British donors with more females, and clonal diversity was possibly underestimated. Unmutated variant regions reportedly attract nearly half of all spike-specific TCRs.

TCRdb keeps only in-frame clones here, not all; method: immunoSEQ multiplex PCR. The table records about 110,000 clones, about 90% of them present only once. From germline, CDR1 is LGHDT and CDR2 YNNKEL (reference sequence). V dropped 0 bases and J dropped 4 bases, with 15 bases sitting between them. CDR3 length equals 16 residues. This specimen consisted of peripheral blood, obtained 28 days after the second AZD1222 dose. J is TRBJ1-2 and V is TRBV3-1 (or the pseudogene TRBV3-2); TRBD1 might be the D (5 bases). This clonotype was sampled from an adult who received the AZD1222 COVID-19 vaccine. The CDR3 DNA sequence: TGTGCCAGCAGCCAAGATTTCGCAGGGACGGGCTATGGCTACACCTTC. Translated: CASSQDFAGTGYGYTF.